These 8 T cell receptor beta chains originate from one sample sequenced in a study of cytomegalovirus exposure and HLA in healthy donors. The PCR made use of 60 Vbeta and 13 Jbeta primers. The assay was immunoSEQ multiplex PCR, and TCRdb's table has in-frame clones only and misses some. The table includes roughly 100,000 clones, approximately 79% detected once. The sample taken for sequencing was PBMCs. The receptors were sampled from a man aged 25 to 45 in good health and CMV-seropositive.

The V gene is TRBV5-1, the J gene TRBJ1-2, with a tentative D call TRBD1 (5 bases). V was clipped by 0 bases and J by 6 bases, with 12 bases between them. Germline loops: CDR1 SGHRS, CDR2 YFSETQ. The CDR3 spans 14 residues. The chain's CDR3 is CASSLGGGSDGYTF. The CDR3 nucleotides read TGCGCCAGCAGCTTGGGCGGGGGATCAGATGGCTACACCTTC.

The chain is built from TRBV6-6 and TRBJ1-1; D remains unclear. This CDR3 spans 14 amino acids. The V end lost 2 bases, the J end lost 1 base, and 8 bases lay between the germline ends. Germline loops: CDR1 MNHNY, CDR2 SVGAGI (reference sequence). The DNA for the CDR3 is TGTGCCAGCAGTTACGAGATTTCGAACACTGAAGCTTTCTTT. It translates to CASSYEISNTEAFF.

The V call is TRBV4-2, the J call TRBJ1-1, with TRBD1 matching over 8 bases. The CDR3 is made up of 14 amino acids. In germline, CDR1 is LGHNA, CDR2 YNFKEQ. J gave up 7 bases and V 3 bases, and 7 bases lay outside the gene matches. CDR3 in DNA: TGTGCCAGCAGCCATTACTGGACAGGGAATGAAGCTTTCTTT. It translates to CASSHYWTGNEAFF.

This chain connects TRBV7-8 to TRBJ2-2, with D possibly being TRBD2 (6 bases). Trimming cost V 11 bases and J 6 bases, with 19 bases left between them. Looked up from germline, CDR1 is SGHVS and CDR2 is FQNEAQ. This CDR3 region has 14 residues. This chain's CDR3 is CAAGPKSGAGELFF. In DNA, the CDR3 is TGTGCCGCCGGCCCCAAGTCGGGGGCCGGGGAGCTGTTTTTT.

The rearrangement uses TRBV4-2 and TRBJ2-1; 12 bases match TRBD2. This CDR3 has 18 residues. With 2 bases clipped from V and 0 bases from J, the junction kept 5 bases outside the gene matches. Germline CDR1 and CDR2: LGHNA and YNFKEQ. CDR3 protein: CASSQRLAGVLSYNEQFF. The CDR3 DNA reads TGTGCCAGCAGCCAAAGACTAGCGGGGGTCCTCTCCTACAATGAGCAGTTCTTC.

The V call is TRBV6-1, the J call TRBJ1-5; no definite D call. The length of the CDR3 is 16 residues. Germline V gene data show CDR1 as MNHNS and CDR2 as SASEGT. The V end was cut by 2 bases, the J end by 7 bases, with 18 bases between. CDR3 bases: TGTGCCAGCAGTGAAAAGTACGGTGAAAGGAGACAGCCCCAGCATTTT. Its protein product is CASSEKYGERRQPQHF.

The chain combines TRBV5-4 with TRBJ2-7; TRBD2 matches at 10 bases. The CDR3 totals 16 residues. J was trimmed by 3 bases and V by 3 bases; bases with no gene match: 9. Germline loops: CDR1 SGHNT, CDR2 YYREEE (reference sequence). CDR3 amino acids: CASSWGAGTSVYEQYF. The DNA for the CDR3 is TGTGCCAGCAGCTGGGGGGCCGGGACTAGCGTCTACGAGCAGTACTTC.

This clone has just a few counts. This CDR3 is CASSGTAQETQYF. The CDR3 DNA reads as TGCGCCAGCAGCGGGACAGCCCAAGAGACCCAGTACTTC. The chain employs TRBV5-1 and TRBJ2-5, with TRBD1 matching over 7 bases. This CDR3 has 13 residues. Unmatched junction bases numbered 1, after V lost 4 bases and J lost 1 base. Germline V gene data show CDR1 as SGHRS and CDR2 as YFSETQ. Filled out from reference TRBV5-1 and TRBJ2-5, the complete variable domain reads KAGVTQTPRYLIKTRGQQVTLSCSPISGHRSVSWYQQTPGQGLQFLFEYFSETQRNKGNFPGRFSGRQFSNSRSEMNVSTLELGDSALYLCASSGTAQETQYFGPGTRLLVL.